Each of the 24 T cell receptor beta chains below was sequenced from the same sample in a study of sequential checkpoint blockade in melanoma (dated by TCRdb to the late 2010s). Explained via the paper, the treatment or condition label denotes: randomized to nivolumab then ipilimumab (arm A) or the reverse (arm B). Libraries were constructed by the immunoSEQ multiplex PCR assay. What TCRdb holds here is the immuneACCESS table cut down to in-frame rearrangements. Part of the clones is not present; checked against another copy, under half of the missing clones reflect an unresolved V gene, and the others are unexplained. Present in this sample are tens of thousands of clones, almost 85% of which were seen just once. The top ten clonotypes cover less than 6% of the sample. The material sequenced was CD8+ T cells sorted from blood (inferred from file names), taken from a patient given nivolumab and ipilimumab in sequence. These receptors were collected from a human donor with melanoma.

The V and J genes are TRBV7-2 and TRBJ1-6; 8 bases agree with TRBD1. Germline assignment: CDR1 SGHTA and CDR2 FQGNSA. V lost 2 bases, J lost 9 bases, and 3 bases stayed unmatched. The length of the CDR3 is 14 residues. The CDR3 reads CASSLTTGGSPLHF. The DNA for the CDR3 is TGTGCCAGCAGCTTAACAACAGGGGGTTCACCCCTCCACTTT.

V usage is TRBV9 and J usage is TRBJ2-7; 8 bases are shared with TRBD2. The V segment lost 0 bases and the J segment 2 bases; nucleotides outside the gene matches: 7. Germline lookup yields CDR1 SGDLS and CDR2 YYNGEE. The CDR3 is 16 residues long. In nucleotides, the CDR3 is TGTGCCAGCAGCGTAGGTGGCGGGGGGATTCCCTACGAGCAGTACTTC. This translates into CASSVGGGGIPYEQYF.

This clone has a handful of counts. J is TRBJ1-1 and V is TRBV29-1; D ambiguous. Per the germline V gene, CDR1 is SQVTM and CDR2 is ANQGSEA. The CDR3 is 12 residues long. V lost 6 bases and J lost 0, with 8 bases in between. CDR3 nucleotide sequence: TGCAGCGTCATATCTATGAACACTGAAGCTTTCTTT. Translation: CSVISMNTEAFF. Drawing the rest from reference TRBV29-1 and TRBJ1-1, the complete variable domain is SAVISQKPSRDICQRGTSLTIQCQVDSQVTMMFWYRQQPGQSLTLIATANQGSEATYESGFVIDKFPISRPNLTFSTLTVSNMSPEDSSIYLCSVISMNTEAFFGQGTRLTVV.

The chain uses TRBV30 and TRBJ2-1, with 10 bases identical to TRBD1. Per the germline V gene, CDR1 is GTSNPN and CDR2 is SVGIG (reference sequence). V was pared by 5 bases and J by 10 bases, with 11 bases of the junction left unmatched. This CDR3 contains 14 residues. The CDR3: CAWSWGQGPSEQFF. Written as DNA, the CDR3 is TGTGCCTGGTCCTGGGGACAGGGGCCTAGCGAGCAGTTCTTC. The complete variable domain, with remaining parts taken from reference TRBV30 and TRBJ2-1, reads SQTIHQWPATLVQPVGSPLSLECTVEGTSNPNLYWYRQAAGRGLQLLFYSVGIGQISSEVPQNLSASRPQDRQFILSSKKLLLSDSGFYLCAWSWGQGPSEQFFGPGTRLTVL.

V is TRBV27 and J is TRBJ2-4; 10 nucleotides match TRBD1. The germline CDR1 and CDR2 sequences are MNHEY and SMNVEV (reference sequence). The ends lost 4 bases at V and 1 base at J; junction bases unmatched: 7. This CDR3 is 17 amino acids long. CDR3: CASSSLTGGFAKNIQYF. In DNA form, the CDR3 reads TGTGCCAGCAGTTCGTTGACAGGGGGCTTTGCCAAAAACATTCAGTACTTC.

As concerns this clone: The DNA is left out, because the CDR3 cannot be placed on it with certainty; the CDR3 is given as TCRdb lists it. The V call is TRBV11-2, the J call TRBJ2-7; TRBD1 reflects the table's D call only, with no check against the DNA. Germline V CDR1 and CDR2: SGHAT, FQNNGV. The CDR3 is 18 amino acids in total, end residues counted. The chain's CDR3 is CASSLDFSLDRDPYEQYF.

This chain joins TRBV7-9 and TRBJ2-2; D unclear. The germline V gene has CDR1 SEHNR and CDR2 FQNEAQ (reference sequence). V was pared by 5 bases and J by 3 bases, with 7 bases between. This CDR3 region has 13 residues. The CDR3 region is CASSTSDTGELFF. The CDR3 DNA reads TGTGCCAGCAGCACGAGCGACACCGGGGAGCTGTTTTTT.

V gene TRBV6-1 combines with J gene TRBJ2-1; the match to TRBD2 covers 7 bases. The CDR3 sequence is 14 residues long. The V and J ends lost 8 bases and 3 bases, in that order; junction bases with no gene match: 7. Looked up from germline, CDR1 is MNHNS and CDR2 is SASEGT. CDR3 sequence reads: CASSGAGDYNEQFF. In nucleotides, the CDR3 is TGTGCCAGCTCCGGGGCGGGAGACTACAATGAGCAGTTCTTC.

The chain is built from TRBV27 and TRBJ1-1; TRBD1 matches 9 bases. This CDR3 has 15 amino acids. Germline V CDR1 and CDR2: MNHEY, SMNVEV (reference sequence). The V and J ends lost 3 bases and 4 bases, in that order; junction bases with no gene match: 6. The CDR3 DNA sequence: TGTGCCAGCAGTTTCCTCGGACAGGGGAGCACTGAAGCTTTCTTT. Residues: CASSFLGQGSTEAFF.

The chain links TRBV10-3 to TRBJ2-7, with 10 bases aligning to TRBD1. This CDR3 spans 13 amino acids. The germline gives CDR1 ENHRY, CDR2 SYGVKD. The V and J ends lost 4 bases and 3 bases, in that order; junction bases with no gene match: 0. CDR3 sequence (DNA): TGTGCCATCAGTGGGGACAGGGGCTACGAGCAGTACTTC. Translated: CAISGDRGYEQYF.

The chain employs TRBV6-4 and TRBJ2-3; D unresolved. V was shortened by 9 bases and J by 2 bases, with 9 bases between the two germline ends. Germline loops: CDR1 MRHNA, CDR2 SNTAGT. This CDR3 comprises 12 residues. CDR3 protein: CARAPNTDTQYF. In DNA, the CDR3 is TGTGCCAGGGCACCGAACACAGATACGCAGTATTTT.

This clone is deemed medium-sized. CDR3 bases: TGTGCCAGCAGTTTTCTTAACGTAGGGGGTCACTACAATGAGCAGTTCTTC. The encoded protein is CASSFLNVGGHYNEQFF. This chain links TRBV27 with TRBJ2-1; perhaps TRBD1 as D (6 bases). The CDR3 extends over 17 amino acids. Per germline, CDR1 MNHEY and CDR2 SMNVEV (reference sequence). V was pared by 3 bases and J by 3 bases, with 18 bases between.

The chain recombines TRBV28 with TRBJ2-7; D may be TRBD1 (5 bases). Per germline, CDR1 MDHEN and CDR2 SYDVKM. V was cut by 1 base and J by 7 bases, with 14 bases left in between. The CDR3 is 14 residues long. DNA of the CDR3: TGTGCCAGCAGTTTATATCAGGGAACGGAGGAGCAGTACTTC. It encodes CASSLYQGTEEQYF. Looking up the rest from reference TRBV28 and TRBJ2-7 gives the full variable domain: DVKVTQSSRYLVKRTGEKVFLECVQDMDHENMFWYRQDPGLGLRLIYFSYDVKMKEKGDIPEGYSVSREKKERFSLILESASTNQTSMYLCASSLYQGTEEQYFGPGTRLTVT.

V and J are TRBV28 and TRBJ1-6; D not certain. The CDR3 covers 12 residues. In germline, CDR1 is MDHEN, CDR2 SYDVKM. V shed 7 bases and J shed 12 bases, with 13 bases lying between them. Here the CDR3 DNA reads TGTGCCAGCACCCCCCCCCGAGGACCCCTCCACTTT. Protein product: CASTPPRGPLHF. Variable domain in full (rest from reference TRBV28 and TRBJ1-6): DVKVTQSSRYLVKRTGEKVFLECVQDMDHENMFWYRQDPGLGLRLIYFSYDVKMKEKGDIPEGYSVSREKKERFSLILESASTNQTSMYLCASTPPRGPLHFGNGTRLTVT.

V is TRBV29-1 and J is TRBJ1-2; D not certain. Between the trimmed V and J ends, which lost 6 bases and 2 bases, there was a span of 16 bases. This CDR3 spans 14 amino acids. The germline V gene has CDR1 SQVTM and CDR2 ANQGSEA. CDR3 in DNA: TGCAGCGTCCCCCGGGGAAGGGAGAACTATGGCTACACCTTC. Translation: CSVPRGRENYGYTF. The full variable domain, completed using reference TRBV29-1 and TRBJ1-2, is SAVISQKPSRDICQRGTSLTIQCQVDSQVTMMFWYRQQPGQSLTLIATANQGSEATYESGFVIDKFPISRPNLTFSTLTVSNMSPEDSSIYLCSVPRGRENYGYTFGSGTRLTVV.

The V gene is TRBV6-5, the J gene TRBJ1-5, with a possible D match to TRBD1 (5 bases). This CDR3 contains 13 residues. The germline gives CDR1 MNHEY, CDR2 SVGAGI. V shed 5 bases and J shed 4 bases, with 9 bases lying between them. The CDR3 DNA reads as TGTGCCAGCAGTCGGGAGGGGAATCAGCCCCAGCATTTT. This gives the protein CASSREGNQPQHF.

The J gene is TRBJ2-2, the V gene TRBV9; TRBD1 agrees at 10 bases. The germline CDR1 and CDR2 sequences are SGDLS and YYNGEE. V shed 0 bases and J 3 bases; nucleotides not matched to a gene: 5. The CDR3 totals 17 residues. CDR3 nucleotide sequence: TGTGCCAGCAGCGTAGCTCAGGACAGGGGGGACACCGGGGAGCTGTTTTTT. It encodes CASSVAQDRGDTGELFF.

V usage is TRBV4-1 and J usage is TRBJ1-4; a possible D gene is TRBD1 (5 bases). Germline-derived CDR1 and CDR2 are MGHRA and YSYEKL. The V gene lost 4 bases and the J gene lost 3 bases, with 12 bases spanning the gap. The CDR3 extends over 15 amino acids. The DNA for the CDR3 is TGCGCCAGCAGCCCCATCGGGGGGGCTAATGAAAAACTGTTTTTT. Translated: CASSPIGGANEKLFF.

This chain connects TRBV5-4 to TRBJ1-3; the D gene is possibly TRBD1 (6 bases). In germline, CDR1 is SGHNT, CDR2 YYREEE (reference sequence). CDR3 length: 12 amino acids. V was trimmed by 4 bases and J by 4 bases, leaving 6 bases between them. The CDR3 DNA sequence: TGTGCCAGCAGCCAGGGGGGAAACACCATATATTTT. Translating gives CASSQGGNTIYF.

The chain links TRBV4-2 to TRBJ2-2, with D unresolved. The germline gives CDR1 LGHNA, CDR2 YNFKEQ. Trimming pared 4 bases from V and 4 bases from J, leaving 7 bases between. This CDR3 contains 13 residues. The CDR3 here is CASSPTSTGELFF. The CDR3, as DNA: TGTGCCAGCAGCCCGACTTCCACCGGGGAGCTGTTTTTT.

The V call is TRBV27, the J call TRBJ1-1; D perhaps matches TRBD1 (5 bases). Germline CDR1 reads MNHEY; CDR2 reads SMNVEV (reference sequence). The ends were cut back, 5 bases at V and 4 bases at J, with 14 bases in the middle. The CDR3 contains 14 residues. CDR3 nucleotide sequence: TGTGCCAGCAGTCCCCGGGGCGGGGCCACTGAAGCTTTCTTT. Protein: CASSPRGGATEAFF.

The CDR3 spells CASSMGLAANSYEQYF. The CDR3 nucleotides read TGTGCCAGTAGTATGGGGCTAGCGGCTAACTCCTACGAGCAGTACTTC. J is TRBJ2-7 and V is TRBV19, with 7 bases matching TRBD2. J lost 0 bases, V lost 3 bases, and 8 bases had no gene match. Germline lookup yields CDR1 LNHDA and CDR2 SQIVND (reference sequence). There are 16 residues in the CDR3.

The J gene is TRBJ2-1, the V gene TRBV5-1, with 13 bases identical to TRBD2. CDR3 size: 17 residues. After removal of 5 bases from V and 8 bases from J, the junction contained 13 bases not matched to a gene. CDR1 is SGHRS, CDR2 YFSETQ, per germline. Here the CDR3 reads CASSPLALAGGRDEQFF. The CDR3 DNA reads TGCGCCAGCAGTCCCCTCGCACTAGCGGGGGGGCGGGATGAGCAGTTCTTC.

This chain uses TRBV11-2 with TRBJ2-5, with D possibly being TRBD2 (5 bases). V lost 5 bases to trimming and J lost 3 bases, with 13 bases between them. CDR1 is SGHAT, CDR2 FQNNGV, per germline. The CDR3 consists of 14 residues. CDR3 nucleotides: TGTGCCAGCAGCAGGGCGTACGGGGAAGAGACCCAGTACTTC. Translation: CASSRAYGEETQYF.